The 21 T cell receptor beta chains given below trace back to one sample, sequenced in a study of Ad26.COV2.S vaccination and SARS-CoV-2 variants. The treatment here: over 15 received Ad26.COV2.S at low or high dose, single or two shots; 5 received placebo; per-sample allocation not given. It was on day 63 after the first vaccine or placebo injection that samples were taken. Assay used: immunoSEQ multiplex PCR; TCRdb lists only in-frame clones, some missing. The data hold 250,000 to 300,000 clones, with over 75% observed a single time. The specimen comprised peripheral blood, sampled in a trial of Ad26.COV2.S vaccine versus placebo. These TCRs come from a person aged 18-65 years who received the Ad26.COV2.S COVID-19 vaccine or a placebo.

The chain employs TRBV6-6 and TRBJ1-2; 8 positions match TRBD1. With V trimmed by 4 bases and J by 5 bases, 9 bases remained unmatched. The germline V gene has CDR1 MNHNY and CDR2 SVGAGI (reference sequence). There are 15 residues in the CDR3. The CDR3 sequence: CASSSIRRQGYGYTF. The CDR3 DNA reads as TGTGCCAGCAGTTCCATACGTCGACAGGGGTATGGCTACACCTTC.

The gene calls are TRBV28 and TRBJ1-2; TRBD1 aligns across 9 bases. Losses at the gene ends were 11 bases for V and 6 bases for J; bases not matched to a gene: 13. The CDR3 has 14 amino acids. Germline-derived CDR1 and CDR2 are MDHEN and SYDVKM. DNA for the CDR3: TGTGCCGGAGAGGGACAGGGAGGTCGGGATGGCTACACCTTC. The encoded protein is CAGEGQGGRDGYTF.

The V and J genes are TRBV19 and TRBJ1-2; TRBD1 is a possible D gene (6 bases). V lost 10 bases and J 8 bases, leaving 20 bases between the germline ends. Germline V gene sequence: CDR1 LNHDA, CDR2 SQIVND (reference sequence). The CDR3 totals 13 residues. The CDR3 DNA reads as TGTGCCACCTCAGCAACAGGGCCGCACGGCTACACCTTC. It yields the protein CATSATGPHGYTF.

CDR3 region: CASNAKRDYNEQFF. As DNA, the CDR3 is TGTGCCAGCAATGCCAAGCGGGATTACAATGAGCAGTTCTTC. This chain uses TRBV6-6 with TRBJ2-1; TRBD2 matches 7 bases. CDR1 and CDR2 from the germline V gene are MNHNY and SVGAGI (reference sequence). This CDR3 comprises 14 residues. The trim removed 7 bases at V and 4 bases at J, leaving 7 bases unmatched.

The gene calls are TRBV7-2 and TRBJ2-5, with D perhaps being TRBD1 or TRBD2 (5 bases each). V was cut by 0 bases and J by 4 bases, with 12 bases left in between. This CDR3 has 15 amino acids. Germline V gene sequence: CDR1 SGHTA, CDR2 FQGNSA. In DNA form, the CDR3 reads TGTGCCAGCAGCTTAGCGTCTGTGGGGGTAGAGACCCAGTACTTC. This translates into CASSLASVGVETQYF.

In its sample, this clone was seen a few times. The chain employs TRBV15 and TRBJ2-7; 9 nucleotides line up with TRBD2. The CDR3 has 17 amino acids. Germline V gene data show CDR1 as LNHNV and CDR2 as YYDKDF (reference sequence). With 1 base clipped from V and 5 bases from J, the junction kept 12 bases outside the gene matches. This CDR3 is CATSRAPPRTSEDEQYF. The CDR3, as DNA: TGTGCCACCAGCAGAGCCCCCCCTCGGACTAGCGAGGACGAGCAGTACTTC.

The J gene is TRBJ1-2, the V gene TRBV6-5; 10 nucleotides agree with TRBD1. Germline V gene data show CDR1 as MNHEY and CDR2 as SVGAGI. This CDR3 spans 13 amino acids. Germline trimming cut 8 bases from V and 6 bases from J; bases unmatched to any gene: 6. Here the CDR3 DNA reads TGTGCCAGCCGGGGACAGGGGAGGGATGGCTACACCTTC. This gives the protein CASRGQGRDGYTF.

This chain's CDR3 is CASSIVGGGSYNEQFF. DNA for the CDR3: TGTGCCAGTAGTATCGTCGGCGGAGGCTCCTACAATGAGCAGTTCTTC. This chain links TRBV19 with TRBJ2-1, with TRBD2 as a possible D gene (5 bases). The CDR3 has 16 residues. V dropped 3 bases and J dropped 0 bases, with 12 bases sitting between them. Germline-derived CDR1 and CDR2 are LNHDA and SQIVND (reference sequence).

The sample holds one count of this clone. V usage is TRBV27 and J usage is TRBJ1-2, with 10 nucleotides matching TRBD1. The germline V gene has CDR1 MNHEY and CDR2 SMNVEV (reference sequence). The CDR3 totals 16 residues. The J segment lost 6 bases and the V segment lost 3 bases, leaving 10 bases of the junction unmatched. DNA of the CDR3: TGTGCCAGCAGTTTCTTACGGACCGGGACAGGGGATGGCTACACCTTC. Residues: CASSFLRTGTGDGYTF.

This clone was picked up a small number of times. The CDR3 sequence is CASSFSRTEAFF. In nucleotides, the CDR3 is TGTGCCAGCAGTTTTTCACGGACTGAAGCTTTCTTT. This chain connects TRBV12-3 or TRBV12-4 to TRBJ1-1; the D is unclear. There are 12 residues in the CDR3. V lost 3 bases and J 5 bases, leaving 7 bases between the germline ends.

The chain combines TRBV7-2 with TRBJ2-3; 7 nucleotides line up with TRBD2. The CDR3 is 13 residues long. Germline V gene data show CDR1 as SGHTA and CDR2 as FQGNSA. The V gene end was trimmed by 4 bases and the J gene end by 4 bases; junction bases not matched to a gene: 2. The chain's CDR3 is CASSSSGSDTQYF. CDR3 nucleotides: TGTGCCAGCAGCTCTAGCGGTTCAGATACGCAGTATTTT.

V gene TRBV7-9 combines with J gene TRBJ2-3, with 12 nucleotides matching TRBD2. The V gene end was trimmed by 7 bases and the J gene end by 6 bases; junction bases not matched to a gene: 20. The length of the CDR3 is 19 residues. Germline CDR1 reads SEHNR; CDR2 reads FQNEAQ (reference sequence). CDR3 sequence (DNA): TGTGCCAGCACCTTCGGGGCCGTACTAGCGGGGGGTGGTGTGGATACGCAGTATTTT. Translation gives CASTFGAVLAGGGVDTQYF.

The chain employs TRBV7-2 and TRBJ1-5; tentative D call: TRBD1 (6 bases). Germline assignment: CDR1 SGHTA and CDR2 FQGNSA. The V end lost 8 bases, the J end lost 7 bases, and 21 bases lay between the germline ends. This CDR3 is 15 amino acids long. This CDR3 reads CASGNGGRGGQPQHF. The CDR3 bases are TGTGCCAGCGGGAATGGGGGCAGAGGAGGACAGCCCCAGCATTTT.

The rearrangement uses TRBV27 and TRBJ1-6; possible D gene TRBD1, 6 bases. The germline V and J ends were trimmed by 4 bases and 10 bases, with 11 bases remaining between them. Per germline, CDR1 MNHEY and CDR2 SMNVEV (reference sequence). The CDR3 sequence is 13 residues long. The CDR3 DNA reads as TGTGCCAGCAGTTCTCGGACAGACTCACCCCTCCACTTT. The encoded protein is CASSSRTDSPLHF.

The chain links TRBV30 to TRBJ1-3; D not resolved. This CDR3 contains 13 residues. Germline V gives CDR1 GTSNPN, CDR2 SVGIG (reference sequence). Between the trimmed V and J ends, which lost 7 bases and 1 base, there was a span of 11 bases. In DNA form, the CDR3 reads TGTGCCTCCTCTGCGTTTTCTGGAAACACCATATATTTT. Translation gives CASSAFSGNTIYF.

This chain uses TRBV7-9 with TRBJ2-7, with a tentative D call TRBD1 (6 bases). The CDR3 length is 17 residues. Trimming removed 2 bases from V and 1 base from J, with 18 bases in between. Looked up from germline, CDR1 is SEHNR and CDR2 is FQNEAQ (reference sequence). The CDR3 bases are TGTGCCAGCAGCTTACCCTTTTCCGGGACACGATCCTACGAGCAGTACTTC. This encodes CASSLPFSGTRSYEQYF.

The J gene is TRBJ1-2, the V gene TRBV7-9; tentatively, D is TRBD1 (6 bases). Between the trimmed V and J ends, which lost 3 bases and 6 bases, there was a span of 14 bases. Germline CDR1 is SEHNR and CDR2 is FQNEAQ (reference sequence). This CDR3 has 14 amino acids. The CDR3 DNA follows: TGTGCCAGCAGCTTTGAAACAGGGAATGATGGCTACACCTTC. It is translated as CASSFETGNDGYTF.

V and J are TRBV11-2 and TRBJ1-2; TRBD1 is a possible D gene (6 bases). V dropped 6 bases and J dropped 4 bases, with 24 bases sitting between them. The CDR3 runs 17 residues. The V gene's germline CDR1 is SGHAT and CDR2 FQNNGV. The CDR3 reads CASSRGNSGAHIYGYTF. Written as DNA, the CDR3 is TGTGCCAGCAGTAGAGGGAATTCAGGGGCCCATATCTATGGCTACACCTTC.

V gene TRBV7-2 combines with J gene TRBJ2-7; a weak D match, TRBD2 (6 bases). Germline lookup yields CDR1 SGHTA and CDR2 FQGNSA. The CDR3 has 14 residues. Trimming took off 4 bases at V and 6 bases at J, with 16 bases between the two ends. This chain's CDR3 is CASSSGITGSEQYF. CDR3 bases: TGTGCCAGCAGCTCTGGGATAACCGGGAGCGAGCAGTACTTC. Based on the CDR3 plus reference TRBV7-2 and TRBJ2-7, the full variable domain is GAGVSQSPSNKVTEKGKDVELRCDPISGHTALYWYRQSLGQGLEFLIYFQGNSAPDKSGLPSDRFSAERTGGSVSTLTIQRTQQEDSAVYLCASSSGITGSEQYFGPGTRLTVT.

The V call is TRBV13, the J call TRBJ1-1; D ambiguous. V was pared by 0 bases and J by 6 bases, with 11 bases between. Germline loops: CDR1 PRHDT, CDR2 FYEKMQ (reference sequence). There are 14 residues in the CDR3. The CDR3 sequence is CASSLGERVAEAFF. Here the CDR3 DNA reads TGTGCCAGCAGCTTAGGGGAAAGGGTTGCTGAAGCTTTCTTT.

In DNA form, the CDR3 reads TGTGCCAGCAGTGCGCTGGCGGGGACAGCCAATGAGCAGTTCTTC. This translates into CASSALAGTANEQFF. V gene TRBV2 combines with J gene TRBJ2-1; D might be TRBD1 (7 bases). The CDR3 length is 15 residues. CDR1 and CDR2 from the germline V gene are SNHLY and FYNNEI. Trimming pared 4 bases from V and 6 bases from J, leaving 16 bases between. Filled out from reference TRBV2 and TRBJ2-1, the complete variable domain reads EPEVTQTPSHQVTQMGQEVILRCVPISNHLYFYWYRQILGQKVEFLVSFYNNEISEKSEIFDDQFSVERPDGSNFTLKIRSTKLEDSAMYFCASSALAGTANEQFFGPGTRLTVL.